The TCR beta chain under discussion was sequenced for a study of T cell responses to AZD1222 COVID-19 vaccine. Study conclusions and caveats: Regions left unmutated in variants are reportedly the target of nearly half of spike-specific TCRs. Most donors were white British and more were female, and clonal diversity was possibly underestimated.

A single count supports this clone. Its antigen is not identified. TCRdb's table, derived via immunoSEQ multiplex PCR, lists solely in-frame clones and lacks some. Of 66,000 or so clones in the sample, 79% were seen once. Sequenced here: peripheral blood, sampled on day 0 of MenACWY control vaccination. The receptor comes from an adult in good health.

The CDR3 region is CASSLWGPGELFF. The CDR3 DNA reads as TGTGCCAGCAGTTTGTGGGGACCCGGGGAGCTGTTTTTT. This chain links TRBV27 with TRBJ2-2, with D perhaps being TRBD1 or TRBD2 (5 bases each). This CDR3 has 13 amino acids. Looked up from germline, CDR1 is MNHEY and CDR2 is SMNVEV (reference sequence). Trimming left V 3 bases short and J 6 bases short, with 8 bases between.